This TCR beta chain stems from a study of blood T cell repertoires in COVID-19. At the level of the study: Some COVID-19 samples were acute and others convalescent; all came from the United States, Italy and Spain. PBMCs, B-cell-depleted T cells, or T cells were the source of the cDNA or gDNA that made up the material.

Under the authors' procedure: Amplification with reference gene primers provided the estimates of nucleated cell counts. The data were produced by immunoSEQ multiplex PCR, yet TCRdb's version contains in-frame clones alone and is incomplete. V and J calls and clone size follow that table, whereas D and trimming were derived from the DNA. The repertoire has roughly 150,000 clones, around four fifths of them found once; the top ten carry over 10%. The sequencing sample was made of peripheral blood. The sequence derives from a man in his 70s who had recovered from COVID-19.

The CDR3 nucleotides are TGTGCCAGCAGTTTATCTGGGGACTGGTCTGGAAACACCATATATTTT. Translated: CASSLSGDWSGNTIYF. The chain has TRBV28 and TRBJ1-3, with D perhaps matching TRBD1 (5 bases). The germline V gene has CDR1 MDHEN and CDR2 SYDVKM. This CDR3 is 16 amino acids long. V was shortened by 1 base and J by 1 base, with 11 bases between the two germline ends.